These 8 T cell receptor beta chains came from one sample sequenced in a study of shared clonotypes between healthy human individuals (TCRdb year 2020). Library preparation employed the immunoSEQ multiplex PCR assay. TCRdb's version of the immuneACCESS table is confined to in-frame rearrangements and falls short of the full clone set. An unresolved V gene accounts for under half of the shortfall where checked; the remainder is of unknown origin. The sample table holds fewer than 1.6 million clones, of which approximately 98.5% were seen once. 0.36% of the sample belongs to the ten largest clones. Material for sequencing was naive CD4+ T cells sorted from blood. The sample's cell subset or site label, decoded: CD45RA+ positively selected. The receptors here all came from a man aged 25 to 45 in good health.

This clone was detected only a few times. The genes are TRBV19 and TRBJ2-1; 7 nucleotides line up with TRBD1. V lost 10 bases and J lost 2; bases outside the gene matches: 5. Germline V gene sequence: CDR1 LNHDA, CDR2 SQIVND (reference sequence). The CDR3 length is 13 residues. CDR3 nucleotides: TGTGCCATTCGGGACAGTGCCTACAATGAGCAGTTCTTC. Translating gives CAIRDSAYNEQFF.

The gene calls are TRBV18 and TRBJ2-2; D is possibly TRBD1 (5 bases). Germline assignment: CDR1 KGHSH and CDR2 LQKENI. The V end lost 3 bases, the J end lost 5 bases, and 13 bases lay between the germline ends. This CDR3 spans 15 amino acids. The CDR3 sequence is CASSPRVPATGELFF. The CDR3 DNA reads TGTGCCAGCTCACCCAGGGTCCCTGCGACCGGGGAGCTGTTTTTT. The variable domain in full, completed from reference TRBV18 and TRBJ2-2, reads NAGVMQNPRHLVRRRGQEARLRCSPMKGHSHVYWYRQLPEEGLKFMVYLQKENIIDESGMPKERFSAEFPKEGPSILRIQQVVRGDSAAYFCASSPRVPATGELFFGEGSRLTVL.

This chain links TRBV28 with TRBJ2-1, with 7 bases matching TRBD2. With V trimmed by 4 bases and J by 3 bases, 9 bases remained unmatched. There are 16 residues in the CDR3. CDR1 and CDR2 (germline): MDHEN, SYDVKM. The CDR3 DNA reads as TGTGCCAGCAGTTCGAAATCAGCGGGGCACTACAATGAGCAGTTCTTC. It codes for CASSSKSAGHYNEQFF. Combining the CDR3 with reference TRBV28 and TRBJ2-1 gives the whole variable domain DVKVTQSSRYLVKRTGEKVFLECVQDMDHENMFWYRQDPGLGLRLIYFSYDVKMKEKGDIPEGYSVSREKKERFSLILESASTNQTSMYLCASSSKSAGHYNEQFFGPGTRLTVL.

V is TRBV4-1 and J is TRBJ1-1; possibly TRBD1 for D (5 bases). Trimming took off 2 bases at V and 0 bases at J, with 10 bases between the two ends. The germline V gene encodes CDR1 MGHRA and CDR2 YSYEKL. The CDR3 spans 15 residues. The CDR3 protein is CASSQPGAMNTEAFF. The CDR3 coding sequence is TGCGCCAGCAGCCAACCCGGGGCCATGAACACTGAAGCTTTCTTT.

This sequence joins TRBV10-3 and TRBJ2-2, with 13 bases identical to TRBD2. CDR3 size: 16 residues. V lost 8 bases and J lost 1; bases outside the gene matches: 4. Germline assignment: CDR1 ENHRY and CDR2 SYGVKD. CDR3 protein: CAIGGLAGVNTGELFF. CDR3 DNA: TGTGCCATCGGTGGACTAGCGGGAGTGAACACCGGGGAGCTGTTTTTT.

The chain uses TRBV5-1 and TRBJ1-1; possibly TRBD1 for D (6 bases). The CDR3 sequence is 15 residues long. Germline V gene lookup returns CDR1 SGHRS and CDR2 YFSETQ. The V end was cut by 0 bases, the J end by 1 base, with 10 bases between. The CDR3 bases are TGCGCCAGCAGCTTGGACAGGGTGGGGAACACTGAAGCTTTCTTT. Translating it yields CASSLDRVGNTEAFF.

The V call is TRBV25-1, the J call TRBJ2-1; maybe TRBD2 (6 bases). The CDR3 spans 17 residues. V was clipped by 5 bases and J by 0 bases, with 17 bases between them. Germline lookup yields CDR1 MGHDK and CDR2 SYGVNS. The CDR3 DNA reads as TGTGCCAGCAGTCAAAGTCCGGGACTCAGCTCCTACAATGAGCAGTTCTTC. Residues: CASSQSPGLSSYNEQFF. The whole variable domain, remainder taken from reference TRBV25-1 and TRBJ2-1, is EADIYQTPRYLVIGTGKKITLECSQTMGHDKMYWYQQDPGMELHLIHYSYGVNSTEKGDLSSESTVSRIRTEHFPLTLESARPSHTSQYLCASSQSPGLSSYNEQFFGPGTRLTVL.

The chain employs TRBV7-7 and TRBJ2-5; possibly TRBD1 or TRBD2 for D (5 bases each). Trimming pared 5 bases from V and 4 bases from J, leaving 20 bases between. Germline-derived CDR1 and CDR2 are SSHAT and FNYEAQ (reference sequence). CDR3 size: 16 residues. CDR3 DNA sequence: TGTGCCAGCAGCAAAACCGGGACCATAGGAATAGAGACCCAGTACTTC. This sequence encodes CASSKTGTIGIETQYF.